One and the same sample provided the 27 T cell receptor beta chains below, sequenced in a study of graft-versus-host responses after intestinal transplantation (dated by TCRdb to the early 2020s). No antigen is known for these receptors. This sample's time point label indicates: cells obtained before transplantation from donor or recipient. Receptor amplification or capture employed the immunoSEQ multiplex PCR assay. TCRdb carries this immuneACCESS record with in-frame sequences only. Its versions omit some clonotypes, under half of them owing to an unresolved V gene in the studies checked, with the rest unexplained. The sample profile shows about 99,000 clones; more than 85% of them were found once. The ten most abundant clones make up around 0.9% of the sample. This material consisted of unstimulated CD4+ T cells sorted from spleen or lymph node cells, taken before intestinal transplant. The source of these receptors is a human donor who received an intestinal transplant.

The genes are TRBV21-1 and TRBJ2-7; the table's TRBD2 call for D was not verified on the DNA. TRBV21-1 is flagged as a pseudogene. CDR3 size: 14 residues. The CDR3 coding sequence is TGTGCCAGCAGCAAAAATTTTAGCGATTACGAGCAGTACTTC. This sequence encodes CASSKNFSDYEQYF.

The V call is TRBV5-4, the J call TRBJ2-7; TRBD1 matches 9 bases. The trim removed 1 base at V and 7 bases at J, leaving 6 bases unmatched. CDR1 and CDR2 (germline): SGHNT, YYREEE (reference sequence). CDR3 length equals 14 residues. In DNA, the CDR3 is TGTGCCAGCAGCTTGAACAGGGGGCTGGGAGAGCAGTACTTC. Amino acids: CASSLNRGLGEQYF.

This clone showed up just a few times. CDR3 in DNA: TGCAGCGTTGCAGGGTCCCGACAAGAGACCCAGTACTTC. This translates into CSVAGSRQETQYF. The rearrangement links TRBV29-1 to TRBJ2-5, with D perhaps TRBD1 (5 bases). Germline CDR1 SQVTM, CDR2 ANQGSEA. The ends were cut back, 4 bases at V and 2 bases at J, with 11 bases in the middle. There are 13 residues in the CDR3. Based on the CDR3 plus reference TRBV29-1 and TRBJ2-5, the full variable domain is SAVISQKPSRDICQRGTSLTIQCQVDSQVTMMFWYRQQPGQSLTLIATANQGSEATYESGFVIDKFPISRPNLTFSTLTVSNMSPEDSSIYLCSVAGSRQETQYFGPGTRLLVL.

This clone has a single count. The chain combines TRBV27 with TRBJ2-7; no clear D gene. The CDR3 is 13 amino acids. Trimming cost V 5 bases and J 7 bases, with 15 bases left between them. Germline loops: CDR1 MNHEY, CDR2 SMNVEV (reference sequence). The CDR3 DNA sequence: TGTGCCAGCAGTCAGGTCGGGCTTTCTGAGCAGTACTTC. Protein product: CASSQVGLSEQYF.

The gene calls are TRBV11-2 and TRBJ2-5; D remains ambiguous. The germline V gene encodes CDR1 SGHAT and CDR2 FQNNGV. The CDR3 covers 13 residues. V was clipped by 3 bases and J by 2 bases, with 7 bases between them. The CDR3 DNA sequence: TGTGCCAGCAGCTTTGCCGCGCAAGAGACCCAGTACTTC. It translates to CASSFAAQETQYF.

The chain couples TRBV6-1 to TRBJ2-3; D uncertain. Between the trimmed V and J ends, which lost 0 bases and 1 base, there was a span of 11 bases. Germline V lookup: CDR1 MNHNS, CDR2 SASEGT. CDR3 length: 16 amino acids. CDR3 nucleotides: TGTGCCAGCAGTGAAGCGGTAAACCGACGCACAGATACGCAGTATTTT. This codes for CASSEAVNRRTDTQYF.

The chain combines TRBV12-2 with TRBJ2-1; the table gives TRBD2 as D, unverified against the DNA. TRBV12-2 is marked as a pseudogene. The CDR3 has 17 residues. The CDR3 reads CASRWGTSGRGYNEQFF. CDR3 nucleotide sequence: TGTGCAAGTCGCTGGGGGACTAGCGGGAGGGGATACAATGAGCAGTTCTTC.

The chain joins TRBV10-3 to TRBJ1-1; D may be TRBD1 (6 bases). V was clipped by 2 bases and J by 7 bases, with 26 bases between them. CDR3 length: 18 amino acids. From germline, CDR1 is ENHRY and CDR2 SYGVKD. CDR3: CAISEQEGTGDTLGEAFF. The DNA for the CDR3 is TGTGCCATCAGTGAGCAGGAGGGAACCGGGGACACGCTTGGTGAAGCTTTCTTT.

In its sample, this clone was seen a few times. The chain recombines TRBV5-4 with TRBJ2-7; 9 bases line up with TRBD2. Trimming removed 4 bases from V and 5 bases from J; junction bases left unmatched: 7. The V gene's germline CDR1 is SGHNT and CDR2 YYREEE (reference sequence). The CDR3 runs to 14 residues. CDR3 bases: TGTGCCAGCAGCACTGGGGGCGGGAGGGACGAGCAGTACTTC. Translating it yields CASSTGGGRDEQYF. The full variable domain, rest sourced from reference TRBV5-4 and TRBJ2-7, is ETGVTQSPTHLIKTRGQQVTLRCSSQSGHNTVSWYQQALGQGPQFIFQYYREEENGRGNFPPRFSGLQFPNYSSELNVNALELDDSALYLCASSTGGGRDEQYFGPGTRLTVT.

CDR3 sequence (DNA): TGTGCCAGCAATCCTCGTAGCGGGAGTAGCAATGAGCAGTTCTTC. This gives the protein CASNPRSGSSNEQFF. The chain carries TRBV2 and TRBJ2-1, with 9 bases fitting TRBD2. V dropped 7 bases and J dropped 6; count of bases not matched to a gene: 10. Looked up from germline, CDR1 is SNHLY and CDR2 is FYNNEI. The CDR3 is made up of 15 amino acids.

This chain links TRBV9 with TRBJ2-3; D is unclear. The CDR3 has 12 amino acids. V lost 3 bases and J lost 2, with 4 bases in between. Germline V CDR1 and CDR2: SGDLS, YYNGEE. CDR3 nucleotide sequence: TGTGCCAGCAGCGCGTACACAGATACGCAGTATTTT. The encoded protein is CASSAYTDTQYF. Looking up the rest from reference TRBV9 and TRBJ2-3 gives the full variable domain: DSGVTQTPKHLITATGQRVTLRCSPRSGDLSVYWYQQSLDQGLQFLIQYYNGEERAKGNILERFSAQQFPDLHSELNLSSLELGDSALYFCASSAYTDTQYFGPGTRLTVL.

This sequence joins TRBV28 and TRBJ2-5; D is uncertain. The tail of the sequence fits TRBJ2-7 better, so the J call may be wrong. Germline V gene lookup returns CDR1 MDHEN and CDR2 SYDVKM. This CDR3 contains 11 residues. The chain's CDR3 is CASSLNYEQYF. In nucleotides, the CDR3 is TGTGCCAGCAGCCTTAATTACGAGCAGTACTTC.

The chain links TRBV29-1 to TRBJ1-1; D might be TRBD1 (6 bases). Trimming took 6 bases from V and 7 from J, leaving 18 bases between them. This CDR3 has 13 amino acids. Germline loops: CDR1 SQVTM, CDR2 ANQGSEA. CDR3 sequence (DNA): TGCAGCGTCCTCGGGGGGGCGGGATTTGAAGCTTTCTTT. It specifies CSVLGGAGFEAFF.

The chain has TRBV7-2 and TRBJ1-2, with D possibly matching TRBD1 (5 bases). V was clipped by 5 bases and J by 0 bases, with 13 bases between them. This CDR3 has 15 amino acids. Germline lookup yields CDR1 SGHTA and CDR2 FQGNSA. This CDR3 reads CASSTRDGSNYGYTF. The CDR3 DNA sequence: TGTGCCAGCAGCACACGGGACGGATCTAACTATGGCTACACCTTC.

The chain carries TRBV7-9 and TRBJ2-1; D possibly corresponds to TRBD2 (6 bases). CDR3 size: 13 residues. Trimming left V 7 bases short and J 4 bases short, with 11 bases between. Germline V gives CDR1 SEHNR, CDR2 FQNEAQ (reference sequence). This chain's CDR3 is CASTGDLYNEQFF. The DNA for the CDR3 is TGTGCCAGCACGGGGGACTTATACAATGAGCAGTTCTTC.

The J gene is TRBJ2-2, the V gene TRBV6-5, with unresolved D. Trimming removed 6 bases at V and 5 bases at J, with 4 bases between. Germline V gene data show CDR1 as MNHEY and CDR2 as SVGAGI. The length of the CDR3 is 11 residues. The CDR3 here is CASRQTGELFF. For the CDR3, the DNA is TGTGCCAGCAGACAAACCGGGGAGCTGTTTTTT.

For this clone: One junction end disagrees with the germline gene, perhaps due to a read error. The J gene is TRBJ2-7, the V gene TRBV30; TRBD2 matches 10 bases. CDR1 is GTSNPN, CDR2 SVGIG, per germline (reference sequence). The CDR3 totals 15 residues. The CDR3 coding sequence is TGTGTCTGGAGTTGGACTAGCGGAGCTCGCTACGAGCAGTACTTC. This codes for CVWSWTSGARYEQYF.

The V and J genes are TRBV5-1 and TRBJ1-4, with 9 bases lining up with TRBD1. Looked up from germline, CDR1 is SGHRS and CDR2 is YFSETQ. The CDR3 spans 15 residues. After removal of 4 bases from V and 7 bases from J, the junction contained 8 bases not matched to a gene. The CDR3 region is CASSPPGQGTEKLFF. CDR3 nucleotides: TGCGCCAGCAGCCCTCCGGGACAGGGAACTGAAAAACTGTTTTTT.

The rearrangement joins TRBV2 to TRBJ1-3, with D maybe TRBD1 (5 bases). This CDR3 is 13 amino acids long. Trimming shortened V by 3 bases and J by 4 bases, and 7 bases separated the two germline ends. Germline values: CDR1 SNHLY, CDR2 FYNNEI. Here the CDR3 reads CASSEGPGNTIYF. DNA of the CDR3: TGTGCCAGCAGTGAGGGGCCCGGAAACACCATATATTTT.

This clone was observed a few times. This CDR3 is CASSVDRAYSNQPQHF. The CDR3 DNA is TGTGCCAGCAGTGTCGACAGGGCGTATAGCAATCAGCCCCAGCATTTT. This chain connects TRBV2 to TRBJ1-5; TRBD1 aligns across 7 bases. Trimming cost V 4 bases and J 0 bases; bases outside gene matches: 6. CDR1 and CDR2 (germline): SNHLY, FYNNEI. This CDR3 region has 16 residues.

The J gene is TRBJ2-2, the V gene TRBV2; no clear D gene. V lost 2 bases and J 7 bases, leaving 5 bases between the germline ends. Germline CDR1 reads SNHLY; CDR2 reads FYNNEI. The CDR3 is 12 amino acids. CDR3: CASSERGGELFF. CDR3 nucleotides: TGTGCCAGCAGTGAACGAGGCGGGGAGCTGTTTTTT.

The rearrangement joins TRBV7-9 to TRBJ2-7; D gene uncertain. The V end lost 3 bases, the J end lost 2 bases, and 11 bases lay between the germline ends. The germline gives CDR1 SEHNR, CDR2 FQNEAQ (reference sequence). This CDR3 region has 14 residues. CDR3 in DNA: TGTGCCAGCAGCTTGAGGACGGATACCTACGAGCAGTACTTC. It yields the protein CASSLRTDTYEQYF.

For the CDR3, the DNA is TGTGCCAGCAGTTTAAAGGGGGATTCCTACGAGCAGTACTTC. Residues: CASSLKGDSYEQYF. The chain has TRBV27 and TRBJ2-5; D might be TRBD1 (6 bases). TRBJ2-7 explains the end of the DNA better; the J call may be wrong. Germline V gene sequence: CDR1 MNHEY, CDR2 SMNVEV (reference sequence). The CDR3 has 14 amino acids.

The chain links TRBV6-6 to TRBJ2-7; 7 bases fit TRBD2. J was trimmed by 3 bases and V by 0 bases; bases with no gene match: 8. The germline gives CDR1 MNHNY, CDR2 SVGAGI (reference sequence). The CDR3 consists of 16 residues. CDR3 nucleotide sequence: TGTGCCAGCAGTTACTCGGTGGCGGGAGTAGGCTACGAGCAGTACTTC. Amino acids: CASSYSVAGVGYEQYF.

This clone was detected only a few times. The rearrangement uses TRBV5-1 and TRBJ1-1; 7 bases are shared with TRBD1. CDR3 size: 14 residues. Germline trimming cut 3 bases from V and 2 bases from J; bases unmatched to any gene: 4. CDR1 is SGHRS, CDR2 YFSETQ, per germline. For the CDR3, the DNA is TGCGCCAGCAGCTCGGGACAGCCAAACACTGAAGCTTTCTTT. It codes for CASSSGQPNTEAFF. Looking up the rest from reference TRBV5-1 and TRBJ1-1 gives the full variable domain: KAGVTQTPRYLIKTRGQQVTLSCSPISGHRSVSWYQQTPGQGLQFLFEYFSETQRNKGNFPGRFSGRQFSNSRSEMNVSTLELGDSALYLCASSSGQPNTEAFFGQGTRLTVV.

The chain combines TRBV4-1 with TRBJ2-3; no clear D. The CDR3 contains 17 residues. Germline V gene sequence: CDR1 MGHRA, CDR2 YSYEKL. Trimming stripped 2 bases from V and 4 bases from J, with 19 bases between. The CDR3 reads CASSQTGFPRASDTQYF. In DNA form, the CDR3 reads TGCGCCAGCAGCCAAACGGGTTTCCCGAGAGCCTCAGATACGCAGTATTTT.

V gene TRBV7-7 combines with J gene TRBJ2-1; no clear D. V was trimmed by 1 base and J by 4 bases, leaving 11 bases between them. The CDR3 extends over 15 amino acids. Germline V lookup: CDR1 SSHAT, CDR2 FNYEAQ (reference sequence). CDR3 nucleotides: TGTGCCAGCAGCTTAGTAGGTGACGGATACAATGAGCAGTTCTTC. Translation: CASSLVGDGYNEQFF.